This T cell receptor (beta chain) was identified during a study of blood T cell repertoires in COVID-19. Background on the study: Sites across the United States, Italy and Spain contributed samples from acute and convalescent COVID-19.

The CDR3 extends over 19 amino acids. Trimming at V came to 3 bases and at J to 3 bases, leaving 16 bases not matched to a gene. The V gene's germline CDR1 is MNHNS and CDR2 SASEGT. Original methodology: Amplification of reference gene primers was used by the study to estimate nucleated cell counts. Repertoires were generated with immunoSEQ multiplex PCR, while TCRdb's copy carries only in-frame clones and drops some. D and trimming were read from the DNA, whereas the V and J calls and clone size are those reported in that table. The sample lists roughly 190,000 clones, around 79% occurring once. What was sequenced was peripheral blood. The V gene is TRBV6-1, the J gene TRBJ2-4; 8 bases map to TRBD2. This sequence was found in a woman aged 45 to 65 with acute or convalescent COVID-19. The CDR3 nucleotides read TGTGCCAGCAGTGAGGAGGGTAGCGGGGCGAGTCGGGTCAAAAACATTCAGTACTTC. Translation gives CASSEEGSGASRVKNIQYF.